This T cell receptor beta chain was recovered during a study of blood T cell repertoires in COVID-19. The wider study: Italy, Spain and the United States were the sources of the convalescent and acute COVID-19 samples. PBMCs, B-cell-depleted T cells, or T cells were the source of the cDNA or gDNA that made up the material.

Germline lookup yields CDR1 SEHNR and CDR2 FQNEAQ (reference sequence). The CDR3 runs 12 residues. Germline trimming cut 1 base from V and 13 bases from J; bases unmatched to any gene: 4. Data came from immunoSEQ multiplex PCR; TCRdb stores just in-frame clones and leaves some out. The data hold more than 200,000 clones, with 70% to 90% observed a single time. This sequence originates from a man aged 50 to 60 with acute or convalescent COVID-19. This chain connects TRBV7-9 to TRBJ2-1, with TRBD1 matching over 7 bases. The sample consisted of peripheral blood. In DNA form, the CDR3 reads TGTGCCAGCAGCTTAGTGGGGGACAGTCAGTTCTTC. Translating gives CASSLVGDSQFF.